This T cell receptor (beta chain) was captured in a study of CD8 T cells in Susac syndrome (dated by TCRdb to the late 2010s). In the study overall: Of the Susac syndrome patients who were sequenced, six had clinically active disease and eight were in clinical remission. The study compared CD8+ T cell repertoire clonality among roughly eleven healthy donors, around 14 Susac syndrome patients and roughly 16 multiple sclerosis patients. Whether CD8+ T cell activation and differentiation in Susac syndrome was antigen driven was tested using repertoire sequencing. At blood withdrawal, Susac syndrome patients were therapy-naive, treated with corticosteroids (with IVIg additionally given to some), or treated with IVIg alone. The study at large found these results: The study acknowledged that relatively few individuals were included in the TCR sequencing and HLA analysis. Sixteen and five Susac-specific public clones were found in the total CD8+ and CD8+ TEMRA repertoires, respectively. Clonal expansion was observed in Susac syndrome CD8+ repertoires, with the highest expansion in CD8+ TEMRA cells and greater expansion in clinically active than in remitting patients.

RNA was extracted with the RNeasy kit and roughly 0.45 to 1 ug was reverse transcribed using random hexamers. The immunoSEQ multiplex PCR assay, which covers 54 Vbeta and 13 Jbeta segments, was used to amplify TCR beta CDR3 regions. Bias from PCR amplification was corrected by using a synthetic template baseline for primer optimization and for computational correction. Under the source paper's analysis protocol: Only productive sequences were kept, with reads annotated to V, D and J genes according to IMGT and analyzed in immunoSEQ Analyzer. Clonality was calculated as one minus the Shannon entropy normalized by log2 of the number of productive unique sequences. For each patient and control, public and private clones were evaluated among the 100 most prevalent clones. Clones were defined as Susac-specific if absent from the healthy and MS cohorts, from 1052 published viral clones and from other ImmuneACCESS disease sequences. TCRdb trimmed public reads at Q25 via fastp, called clones via MiXCR and kept in-frame beta chains. Each CDR3 protein gets just one entry, which takes the most common genes and DNA from the rows behind it. TCRdb assigned the V and J calls; the authors' analysis was not used. The sample table contains about 100,000 distinct CDR3 sequences; only one count was recorded for roughly 96% of them. The ten most abundant clones make up 0.25% to 0.35% of the sample.

Germline trimming: 8 bases from V, 6 bases from J; junction bases outside gene matches: 8. Sequences MDHEN (CDR1) and SYDVKM (CDR2) are obtained from the germline V gene. The CDR3, from cysteine to phenylalanine, totals 14 residues. Only the CDR3 DNA is retained, 42 bases long and in frame from the first base. With respect to this clonotype: The antigen it binds to is not known. No quality values exist for individual bases; no much larger clone is one base distant.

Peripheral blood CD8+ and CD4+ T cells from healthy donors, Susac syndrome patients and multiple sclerosis patients were profiled by high-throughput TCR beta sequencing. Recently defined diagnostic criteria for definite or probable disease were met by the Susac syndrome patients. Bulk CD8+ and CD4+ T cells were purified magnetically by negative isolation, whereas CD8+ TEMRA cells were enriched by FACS. Blood was drawn into EDTA tubes, processed within 24 hours, and PBMCs were isolated by density gradient centrifugation. PBMCs intended for TCR sequencing were cryopreserved in liquid nitrogen and were subsequently thawed in a 37 degrees C water bath. A purity of at least 90% was achieved for sorted or isolated CD4+, CD8+ and CD8+ TEMRA cells.

The TCR comes from a human donor with Susac syndrome. Specimen: CD8+ T cells from PBMCs. This chain is built from TRBV28 and TRBJ2-1; 9 central nucleotides agree with TRBD2. The nucleotide sequence reads as follows: TGTGCCAGCCGGATAGCGGGAGACGTCAATGAGCAGTTCTTC. Its coded protein is CASRIAGDVNEQFF. Supplemented by the reference TRBV28 and TRBJ2-1 proteins around the CDR3, the complete variable domain is DVKVTQSSRYLVKRTGEKVFLECVQDMDHENMFWYRQDPGLGLRLIYFSYDVKMKEKGDIPEGYSVSREKKERFSLILESASTNQTSMYLCASRIAGDVNEQFFGPGTRLTVL.